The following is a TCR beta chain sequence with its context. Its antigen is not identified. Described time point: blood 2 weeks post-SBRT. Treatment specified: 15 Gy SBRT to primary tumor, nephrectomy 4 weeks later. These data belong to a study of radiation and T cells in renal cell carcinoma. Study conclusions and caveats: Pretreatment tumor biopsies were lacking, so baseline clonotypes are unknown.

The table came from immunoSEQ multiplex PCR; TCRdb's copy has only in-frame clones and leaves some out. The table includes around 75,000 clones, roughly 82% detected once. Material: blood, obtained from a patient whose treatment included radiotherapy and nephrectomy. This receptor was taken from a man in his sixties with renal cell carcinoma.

CDR3 loop: CASSQDTSRSEQFF. CDR3 bases: TGCGCCAGCAGCCAAGATACGAGTAGGAGTGAGCAGTTCTTC. The chain employs TRBV4-3 and TRBJ2-1; D gene uncertain. The CDR3 contains 14 residues. CDR1 and CDR2 (germline): LGHNA, YSLEER. Trimming cost V 0 bases and J 9 bases, with 12 bases left between them.